These 8 T cell receptor beta chains were sequenced from one sample in a study of PD-L1 blockade in urothelial cancer. The sample's time point: pretreatment peripheral blood. Only in-frame clones appear in the TCRdb table, and some are missing; sequencing was by immunoSEQ multiplex PCR. The sample lists 45,000 or so clones; about 88% were seen once. The sample here was PBMCs, taken around atezolizumab (anti-PD-L1) treatment. These receptors came from a donor over 35 with urothelial cancer.

V is TRBV6-6 and J is TRBJ1-3; TRBD1 might be the D (6 bases). Per the germline V gene, CDR1 is MNHNY and CDR2 is SVGAGI (reference sequence). This CDR3 contains 14 residues. Trimming pared 10 bases from V and 4 bases from J, leaving 17 bases between. CDR3 nucleotides: TGTGCCACCAGGGCGGGGGGGGCCGGAAACACCATATATTTT. It yields the protein CATRAGGAGNTIYF.

CDR3 protein: CASSTGVLSNQPQHF. The DNA for the CDR3 is TGTGCCAGTAGTACAGGGGTCCTTAGCAATCAGCCCCAGCATTTT. This rearrangement joins TRBV19 to TRBJ1-5, with a tentative D call TRBD1 (6 bases). The CDR3 spans 15 residues. The ends were cut back, 4 bases at V and 0 bases at J, with 10 bases in the middle. Germline CDR1 reads LNHDA; CDR2 reads SQIVND (reference sequence).

This rearrangement joins TRBV9 to TRBJ1-2; 7 positions match TRBD1. The V segment lost 4 bases and the J segment 8 bases; nucleotides outside the gene matches: 8. Germline CDR1 SGDLS, CDR2 YYNGEE. This CDR3 is built from 13 residues. The CDR3 nucleotides read TGTGCCAGCAGCCCTGGGGCAGGGGGGGGCTACACCTTC. This encodes CASSPGAGGGYTF.

This clone was picked up one time. V and J are TRBV25-1 and TRBJ1-1; possibly TRBD1 for D (5 bases). Germline CDR1 and CDR2: MGHDK and SYGVNS. V lost 6 bases and J lost 5, with 19 bases in between. This CDR3 region has 15 residues. CDR3 sequence: CASRGLGRIGTEAFF. The CDR3 DNA reads TGTGCCAGCAGGGGGCTAGGGCGGATCGGGACTGAAGCTTTCTTT.

V is TRBV30 and J is TRBJ1-4; 7 bases are shared with TRBD1. The CDR3 sequence is 12 residues long. V dropped 3 bases and J dropped 10; count of bases not matched to a gene: 5. Germline V CDR1 and CDR2: GTSNPN, SVGIG (reference sequence). DNA for the CDR3: TGTGCCTGGAGGGACCCAGGGGGAAAACTGTTTTTT. As protein: CAWRDPGGKLFF.

This chain links TRBV4-3 with TRBJ2-6; 10 bases are a match to TRBD1. The CDR3 extends over 16 amino acids. Per the germline V gene, CDR1 is LGHNA and CDR2 is YSLEER. Trimming cost V 4 bases and J 4 bases; bases outside gene matches: 4. CDR3 in DNA: TGCGCCAGCAGCCCCGGACAGGGGGTCGGGGCCAACGTCCTGACTTTC. Its protein product is CASSPGQGVGANVLTF.

A single count supports this clone. CDR3 sequence reads: CASSPTGTPFYGYTF. CDR3 nucleotide sequence: TGTGCCAGCAGCCCCACAGGGACCCCCTTCTATGGCTACACCTTC. V usage is TRBV9 and J usage is TRBJ1-2; D might be TRBD1 (6 bases). Germline V CDR1 and CDR2: SGDLS, YYNGEE. V shed 4 bases and J shed 4 bases, with 17 bases lying between them. The CDR3 length is 15 residues.

CDR3 region: CATRQGLGTEAFF. The CDR3 DNA sequence: TGTGCCACGAGACAGGGGTTAGGCACTGAAGCTTTCTTT. The V call is TRBV2, the J call TRBJ1-1, with 8 bases aligning to TRBD1. Unmatched junction bases numbered 8, after V lost 10 bases and J lost 4 bases. The V gene's germline CDR1 is SNHLY and CDR2 FYNNEI. The CDR3 loop spans 13 amino acids.